These 19 T cell receptor beta chains originate from one sample sequenced in a study of blood T cell repertoires in COVID-19. Measured with immunoSEQ multiplex PCR; TCRdb has only the in-frame clones, and not every one. The sample contains some 320,000 clones, under 90% of which appear only once. Sequenced input: PBMCs or T cells enriched from blood (not recorded which). The origin of the receptors is a man aged 60-69 years who had recovered from COVID-19.

This chain links TRBV15 with TRBJ1-5; 7 nucleotides line up with TRBD1. The junction had 3 bases not matched to a gene; V was cut back by 1 base and J by 0 bases. Germline V CDR1 and CDR2: LNHNV, YYDKDF (reference sequence). The CDR3 runs 16 residues. This CDR3 is CATSRGRGYSNQPQHF. In DNA, the CDR3 is TGTGCCACCAGCAGAGGCAGGGGGTATAGCAATCAGCCCCAGCATTTT.

This rearrangement joins TRBV7-2 to TRBJ2-7, with 9 bases that match TRBD1. There are 15 residues in the CDR3. Germline CDR1 reads SGHTA; CDR2 reads FQGNSA. Trimming at V came to 5 bases and at J to 6 bases, leaving 11 bases not matched to a gene. CDR3 in amino acids: CASSTPGQGRFEQYF. The CDR3, as DNA: TGTGCCAGCAGCACCCCGGGACAGGGTCGTTTCGAGCAGTACTTC.

J is TRBJ1-2 and V is TRBV27; a possible D gene is TRBD1 (6 bases). Germline CDR1 MNHEY, CDR2 SMNVEV (reference sequence). Trimming took 2 bases from V and 3 from J, leaving 13 bases between them. The CDR3 has 15 amino acids. CDR3 nucleotide sequence: TGTGCCAGCAGTTTAAACGGGGGGCCACACTATGGCTACACCTTC. Translated: CASSLNGGPHYGYTF.

This chain connects TRBV3-1 (or the pseudogene TRBV3-2) to TRBJ2-7; 8 bases map to TRBD2. Trimming removed 0 bases from V and 7 bases from J; junction bases left unmatched: 8. Per germline, CDR1 LGHDT and CDR2 YNNKEL (reference sequence). The CDR3 runs 15 residues. In nucleotides, the CDR3 is TGTGCCAGCAGCCAAGACAGGCTAGCGGGCGAAGAGCAGTACTTC. Protein product: CASSQDRLAGEEQYF.

The CDR3 DNA follows: TGCGCCAGCAGCTTGACACACGGAAGGGAGTCTGAAAAACTGTTTTTT. Its translation: CASSLTHGRESEKLFF. V is TRBV5-1 and J is TRBJ1-4; D uncertain. The germline V gene encodes CDR1 SGHRS and CDR2 YFSETQ. Deletions cut 1 base from V and 7 bases from J, with 17 bases between. This CDR3 comprises 16 residues.

The rearrangement joins TRBV7-8 to TRBJ2-7; 7 bases map to TRBD2. Per germline, CDR1 SGHVS and CDR2 FQNEAQ. CDR3 size: 14 residues. The ends lost 5 bases at V and 3 bases at J; junction bases unmatched: 7. This CDR3 is CASSPRTSRYEQYF. In DNA form, the CDR3 reads TGTGCCAGCAGCCCTCGGACTAGTCGCTACGAGCAGTACTTC.

This chain joins TRBV7-6 and TRBJ2-1; 9 bases agree with TRBD1. J lost 3 bases, V lost 5 bases, and 5 bases had no gene match. The CDR3 sequence is 15 residues long. Germline CDR1 and CDR2: SGHVS and FNYEAQ. The CDR3: CASSKTGGSYNEQFF. Written as DNA, the CDR3 is TGTGCCAGCAGCAAGACAGGGGGGAGCTACAATGAGCAGTTCTTC.

V usage is TRBV28 and J usage is TRBJ1-1; unclear D gene. Looked up from germline, CDR1 is MDHEN and CDR2 is SYDVKM. This CDR3 has 20 amino acids. V was cut by 5 bases and J by 8 bases, with 36 bases left in between. The CDR3 here is CASSLDPRTEGAGNKGEAFF. The CDR3 DNA reads TGTGCCAGCAGTCTCGACCCCCGGACGGAGGGCGCGGGAAATAAAGGGGAAGCTTTCTTT.

This chain connects TRBV5-1 to TRBJ1-1; 8 bases map to TRBD1. Germline assignment: CDR1 SGHRS and CDR2 YFSETQ. The CDR3 loop spans 16 amino acids. Trimming cost V 3 bases and J 0 bases; bases outside gene matches: 7. DNA of the CDR3: TGCGCCAGCAGCTGGGGACAGGTTAGCATGAACACTGAAGCTTTCTTT. Amino acid sequence: CASSWGQVSMNTEAFF. The full variable domain, rest sourced from reference TRBV5-1 and TRBJ1-1, is KAGVTQTPRYLIKTRGQQVTLSCSPISGHRSVSWYQQTPGQGLQFLFEYFSETQRNKGNFPGRFSGRQFSNSRSEMNVSTLELGDSALYLCASSWGQVSMNTEAFFGQGTRLTVV.

The CDR3 sequence: CASKIRVAGPTDTQYF. In DNA, the CDR3 is TGTGCCAGCAAGATCCGGGTAGCGGGACCCACAGATACGCAGTATTTT. This chain links TRBV2 with TRBJ2-3; 8 bases align to TRBD2. The V segment lost 7 bases and the J segment 2 bases; nucleotides outside the gene matches: 11. From germline, CDR1 is SNHLY and CDR2 FYNNEI. The CDR3 runs to 16 residues.

This rearrangement joins TRBV3-1 (or the pseudogene TRBV3-2) to TRBJ2-2; a possible D gene is TRBD2 (5 bases). The CDR3 sequence is 13 residues long. CDR1 and CDR2 (germline): LGHDT, YNNKEL (reference sequence). The ends were cut back, 4 bases at V and 4 bases at J, with 7 bases in the middle. DNA for the CDR3: TGTGCCAGCAGCCTGGGAGCCACCGGGGAGCTGTTTTTT. This encodes CASSLGATGELFF.

V usage is TRBV5-1 and J usage is TRBJ1-1; the D gene is possibly TRBD1 (6 bases). This CDR3 has 14 amino acids. Germline CDR1 and CDR2: SGHRS and YFSETQ. The V gene lost 3 bases and the J gene lost 6 bases, with 15 bases spanning the gap. CDR3 DNA sequence: TGCGCCAGCAGCTCGGAAACAGGGTCGGCTGAAGCTTTCTTT. Protein sequence: CASSSETGSAEAFF.

This clone was observed a few times. CDR3: CASSSLGAGASYEQYF. CDR3 sequence (DNA): TGTGCCAGCAGTTCCTTAGGGGCAGGGGCGTCCTACGAGCAGTACTTC. The chain joins TRBV27 to TRBJ2-7; weak D call: TRBD1 (6 bases). CDR3 length: 16 residues. V was pared by 4 bases and J by 1 base, with 17 bases between. CDR1 and CDR2 (germline): MNHEY, SMNVEV (reference sequence).

The chain employs TRBV7-8 and TRBJ2-5, with TRBD2 identical over 12 bases. The CDR3 has 14 amino acids. With V trimmed by 7 bases and J by 4 bases, 4 bases remained unmatched. Germline CDR1 reads SGHVS; CDR2 reads FQNEAQ. The CDR3 DNA reads as TGTGCCAGCACCAGACTAGCGGGAGCAGAGACCCAGTACTTC. This encodes CASTRLAGAETQYF. Full variable domain (missing parts from reference TRBV7-8 and TRBJ2-5): GAGVSQSPRYKVAKRGQDVALRCDPISGHVSLFWYQQALGQGPEFLTYFQNEAQLDKSGLPSDRFFAERPEGSVSTLKIQRTQQEDSAVYLCASTRLAGAETQYFGPGTRLLVL.

This chain connects TRBV19 to TRBJ2-2; 10 bases align to TRBD2. The CDR3 consists of 16 residues. V trimming: 6 bases; J trimming: 1 base; junction bases outside the gene matches: 5. CDR1 is LNHDA, CDR2 SQIVND, per germline (reference sequence). Here the CDR3 reads CASRKAGGGNTGELFF. The CDR3, as DNA: TGTGCCAGTAGAAAAGCGGGAGGGGGGAACACCGGGGAGCTGTTTTTT.

This chain uses TRBV24-1 with TRBJ2-1; 10 bases are a match to TRBD2. Germline values: CDR1 KGHDR, CDR2 SFDVKD. This CDR3 has 20 residues. Trimming took 3 bases from V and 0 from J; bases not matched to a gene: 13. DNA for the CDR3: TGTGCCACCAGTGATCCCAGGACTAGCGGAACTCCCGCCTCCTACAATGAGCAGTTCTTC. This gives the protein CATSDPRTSGTPASYNEQFF.

V and J are TRBV10-1 and TRBJ1-1; TRBD1 is a possible D gene (6 bases). CDR3 length equals 12 residues. V was cut by 4 bases and J by 7 bases, with 10 bases left in between. The germline V gene has CDR1 WNHNN and CDR2 SYGVQD (reference sequence). CDR3 amino acids: CASSATGIEAFF. Written as DNA, the CDR3 is TGCGCCAGCAGTGCGACAGGAATTGAAGCTTTCTTT.

The chain is built from TRBV2 and TRBJ1-6, with unresolved D. The CDR3 runs 15 residues. V was trimmed by 4 bases and J by 1 base, leaving 8 bases between them. The germline V gene encodes CDR1 SNHLY and CDR2 FYNNEI. The CDR3 sequence: CASSAQPSYNSPLHF. CDR3 coding DNA: TGTGCCAGCAGTGCACAGCCATCCTATAATTCACCCCTCCACTTT.

With respect to this clone: Different DNA sequences within this sample yield the same CDR3. The V gene is TRBV5-1, the J gene TRBJ1-1, with TRBD1 as a possible D gene (5 bases). The CDR3 spans 13 residues. Per germline, CDR1 SGHRS and CDR2 YFSETQ. Trimming took off 0 bases at V and 6 bases at J, with 9 bases between the two ends. This CDR3 is CASSLGQGAEAFF. In DNA, the CDR3 is TGCGCCAGCAGCTTGGGTCAGGGCGCTGAAGCTTTCTTT.